The 31 T cell receptor beta chains listed next were all sequenced from one sample in a study of blood T cell repertoires in COVID-19. TCRdb's table, derived via immunoSEQ multiplex PCR, lists solely in-frame clones and lacks some. The sample shows roughly 73,000 clones, more than 70% of them seen only once. The sequenced material came from peripheral blood. The receptors derive from a human donor in a cohort sampled during active COVID-19.

J is TRBJ2-1 and V is TRBV2; 11 nucleotides match TRBD2. CDR1 is SNHLY and CDR2 is FYNNEI in the germline V gene. The CDR3 covers 16 residues. V was pared by 8 bases and J by 8 bases, with 14 bases of the junction left unmatched. Written as DNA, the CDR3 is TGTGCCAGCCGCTCCGCGACTAGCGGGGCCATGGATGAGCAGTTCTTC. Protein product: CASRSATSGAMDEQFF.

This clone was observed a few times. The V gene is TRBV2, the J gene TRBJ2-1, with a weak D call TRBD1 (6 bases). Trimming shortened V by 6 bases and J by 2 bases, and 14 bases separated the two germline ends. This CDR3 is built from 15 residues. Germline CDR1 reads SNHLY; CDR2 reads FYNNEI. Here the CDR3 reads CASRALGAAYNEQFF. DNA for the CDR3: TGTGCCAGCAGGGCTCTGGGGGCTGCCTACAATGAGCAGTTCTTC.

The rearrangement links TRBV27 to TRBJ2-1; 10 bases map to TRBD1. The trim removed 4 bases at V and 5 bases at J, leaving 2 bases unmatched. The length of the CDR3 is 14 residues. CDR1 and CDR2 from the germline V gene are MNHEY and SMNVEV (reference sequence). As DNA, the CDR3 is TGTGCCAGCAGTTACGGGACAGGGGACAATGAGCAGTTCTTC. It encodes CASSYGTGDNEQFF.

The chain carries TRBV29-1 and TRBJ2-5; unclear D gene. The CDR3 is 10 amino acids. Per the germline V gene, CDR1 is SQVTM and CDR2 is ANQGSEA. Deletions cut 4 bases from V and 4 bases from J, with 4 bases between. Written as DNA, the CDR3 is TGCAGCGTTGGCGGAGAGACCCAGTACTTC. Translation: CSVGGETQYF.

This chain uses TRBV19 with TRBJ1-1, with TRBD1 matching 9 bases. This CDR3 comprises 15 residues. V trimming: 3 bases; J trimming: 4 bases; junction bases outside the gene matches: 6. Germline CDR1 and CDR2: LNHDA and SQIVND (reference sequence). The CDR3: CASSMQGQGSTEAFF. The CDR3, as DNA: TGTGCCAGTAGTATGCAAGGACAGGGGAGCACTGAAGCTTTCTTT.

This rearrangement joins TRBV6-6 to TRBJ1-5; the D is unclear. There are 13 residues in the CDR3. The germline CDR1 and CDR2 sequences are MNHNY and SVGAGI (reference sequence). V was trimmed by 10 bases and J by 0 bases, leaving 10 bases between them. This CDR3 reads CATTEYSNQPQHF. The CDR3 region has the DNA TGTGCCACAACAGAGTATAGCAATCAGCCCCAGCATTTT.

The V gene is TRBV5-1, the J gene TRBJ2-1; 10 bases fit TRBD1. This CDR3 contains 15 residues. V dropped 4 bases and J dropped 6; count of bases not matched to a gene: 7. The germline V gene has CDR1 SGHRS and CDR2 YFSETQ. The chain's CDR3 is CASSKRDRGSNEQFF. The CDR3 DNA follows: TGCGCCAGCAGCAAAAGGGACAGGGGCTCCAATGAGCAGTTCTTC.

The CDR3 region is CATSGPAGGKNIQYF. CDR3 in DNA: TGTGCCACCAGTGGACCGGCTGGAGGCAAAAACATTCAGTACTTC. The genes are TRBV24-1 and TRBJ2-4; D is possibly TRBD2 (5 bases). CDR1 and CDR2 (germline): KGHDR, SFDVKD. The CDR3 totals 15 residues. The V gene lost 5 bases and the J gene lost 3 bases, with 13 bases spanning the gap.

This chain links TRBV5-4 with TRBJ2-3, with TRBD2 matching 9 bases. The J segment lost 5 bases and the V segment lost 1 base, leaving 14 bases of the junction unmatched. CDR3 length: 18 residues. Germline V CDR1 and CDR2: SGHNT, YYREEE (reference sequence). In DNA form, the CDR3 reads TGTGCCAGCAGCTTGACAGGGCGAGCGGGAGGAAGGGGAGATACGCAGTATTTT. This sequence encodes CASSLTGRAGGRGDTQYF. The full variable domain, completed using reference TRBV5-4 and TRBJ2-3, is ETGVTQSPTHLIKTRGQQVTLRCSSQSGHNTVSWYQQALGQGPQFIFQYYREEENGRGNFPPRFSGLQFPNYSSELNVNALELDDSALYLCASSLTGRAGGRGDTQYFGPGTRLTVL.

V is TRBV5-6 and J is TRBJ2-1; 7 bases map to TRBD2. CDR1 is SGHDT and CDR2 is YYEEEE in the germline V gene. The CDR3 extends over 14 amino acids. V lost 3 bases to trimming and J lost 3 bases; unmatched junction nucleotides: 3. The CDR3 nucleotides are TGTGCCAGCAGCTCGTTAGCGGGCTACAATGAGCAGTTCTTC. Protein product: CASSSLAGYNEQFF.

This clone was found once. V and J are TRBV6-4 and TRBJ2-7; maybe TRBD2 (6 bases). Germline loops: CDR1 MRHNA, CDR2 SNTAGT. CDR3 length: 12 amino acids. Written as DNA, the CDR3 is TGTTCAGGCCCCACTAGCATACACGAGCAGTACGTC. Translating gives CSGPTSIHEQYV.

The rearrangement links TRBV2 to TRBJ2-5; TRBD2 matches at 13 bases. V lost 6 bases and J lost 1; bases outside the gene matches: 2. The length of the CDR3 is 15 residues. In germline, CDR1 is SNHLY, CDR2 FYNNEI. CDR3 nucleotide sequence: TGTGCCAGCAGAAGGACTAGCGGGAGCCAAGAGACCCAGTACTTC. Amino acids: CASRRTSGSQETQYF. The full variable domain, its missing parts supplied by reference TRBV2 and TRBJ2-5, is EPEVTQTPSHQVTQMGQEVILRCVPISNHLYFYWYRQILGQKVEFLVSFYNNEISEKSEIFDDQFSVERPDGSNFTLKIRSTKLEDSAMYFCASRRTSGSQETQYFGPGTRLLVL.

V usage is TRBV13 and J usage is TRBJ2-7; TRBD2 might be the D (6 bases). There are 15 residues in the CDR3. Germline V gene data show CDR1 as PRHDT and CDR2 as FYEKMQ (reference sequence). V lost 3 bases, J lost 3 bases, and 15 bases lay in between. This chain's CDR3 is CASSFTGTRDYEQYF. In DNA form, the CDR3 reads TGTGCCAGCAGCTTCACCGGGACTCGAGACTACGAGCAGTACTTC. Filled out from reference TRBV13 and TRBJ2-7, the complete variable domain reads AAGVIQSPRHLIKEKRETATLKCYPIPRHDTVYWYQQGPGQDPQFLISFYEKMQSDKGSIPDRFSAQQFSDYHSELNMSSLELGDSALYFCASSFTGTRDYEQYFGPGTRLTVT.

V and J are TRBV3-1 (or the pseudogene TRBV3-2) and TRBJ2-2, with TRBD1 matching over 7 bases. J gave up 6 bases and V 4 bases, and 5 bases lay outside the gene matches. The CDR3 extends over 14 amino acids. Germline V gene data show CDR1 as LGHDT and CDR2 as YNNKEL (reference sequence). The CDR3 DNA is TGTGCCAGCAGCCGGATGACAGGGTCCGGGGAGCTGTTTTTT. It codes for CASSRMTGSGELFF.

This chain connects TRBV12-5 to TRBJ2-3; the D is unclear. CDR3 size: 12 residues. Germline V CDR1 and CDR2: LGHNT, FRNRAP. The V and J ends lost 5 bases and 0 bases respectively, with 3 bases between them. The CDR3 protein is CASGLSTDTQYF. The CDR3 coding sequence is TGTGCTAGTGGTCTAAGCACAGATACGCAGTATTTT.

The rearrangement links TRBV27 to TRBJ2-7; TRBD2 aligns across 11 bases. This CDR3 contains 17 residues. CDR1 and CDR2 from the germline V gene are MNHEY and SMNVEV (reference sequence). After removal of 7 bases from V and 4 bases from J, the junction contained 15 bases not matched to a gene. CDR3 sequence: CASNPLTGSGRGYEQYF. CDR3 bases: TGTGCCAGCAATCCCCTCACGGGTAGCGGGAGGGGGTACGAGCAGTACTTC.

The chain combines TRBV9 with TRBJ2-1; maybe TRBD1 (5 bases). Germline values: CDR1 SGDLS, CDR2 YYNGEE. Trimming removed 0 bases from V and 4 bases from J, with 5 bases in between. This CDR3 has 13 residues. The CDR3 sequence is CASSVGQYNEQFF. In DNA, the CDR3 is TGTGCCAGCAGCGTAGGACAGTACAATGAGCAGTTCTTC.

The CDR3 loop reads CASSLGSSGLNEQFF. The CDR3 DNA sequence: TGTGCCAGCAGCTTAGGGTCTAGCGGGCTAAATGAGCAGTTCTTC. This rearrangement joins TRBV7-9 to TRBJ2-1, with 8 bases matching TRBD2. The CDR3 length is 15 residues. The V gene's germline CDR1 is SEHNR and CDR2 FQNEAQ (reference sequence). The trim removed 1 base at V and 7 bases at J, leaving 6 bases unmatched.

This sequence joins TRBV3-1 (or the pseudogene TRBV3-2) and TRBJ2-1, with TRBD2 identical over 13 bases. The germline CDR1 and CDR2 sequences are LGHDT and YNNKEL (reference sequence). This CDR3 contains 16 residues. J was trimmed by 4 bases and V by 5 bases; bases with no gene match: 5. CDR3 sequence: CASSKPGLAGYNEQFF. The CDR3 region has the DNA TGTGCCAGCAGCAAGCCGGGACTAGCGGGATACAATGAGCAGTTCTTC.

This clone has only one observation. The V call is TRBV6-1, the J call TRBJ2-3; 10 nucleotides line up with TRBD2. V lost 3 bases and J lost 1; bases outside the gene matches: 4. Per germline, CDR1 MNHNS and CDR2 SASEGT. This CDR3 region has 16 residues. The CDR3 bases are TGTGCCAGCAGTGACCCTCTAGCGGGAGGCACAGATACGCAGTATTTT. Translating it yields CASSDPLAGGTDTQYF.

The chain carries TRBV2 and TRBJ1-2; TRBD1 might be the D (6 bases). This CDR3 has 13 amino acids. The germline V gene has CDR1 SNHLY and CDR2 FYNNEI. Trimming left V 5 bases short and J 2 bases short, with 9 bases between. The CDR3 nucleotides read TGTGCCAGCAGTCTCGGGACAAACTATGGCTACACCTTC. Its translation: CASSLGTNYGYTF.

This chain connects TRBV11-1 to TRBJ2-5, with D perhaps TRBD2 (5 bases). Trimming cost V 1 base and J 1 base, with 7 bases left between them. This CDR3 is 14 amino acids long. Germline CDR1 SGHAT, CDR2 FQDESV (reference sequence). The CDR3, as DNA: TGTGCCAGCAGCTTAGTCGGAGGCCAAGAGACCCAGTACTTC. It encodes CASSLVGGQETQYF.

The chain uses TRBV7-9 and TRBJ2-1; D uncertain. Trimming cost V 0 bases and J 4 bases, with 4 bases left between them. Germline V gives CDR1 SEHNR, CDR2 FQNEAQ (reference sequence). The CDR3 consists of 13 residues. CDR3 DNA: TGTGCCAGCAGCTTAGCCTCGTACAATGAGCAGTTCTTC. Translated, it gives CASSLASYNEQFF.

CDR3 in amino acids: CASSYSPVNNEKLFF. CDR3 bases: TGTGCCAGCAGTTACTCGCCAGTAAATAATGAAAAACTGTTTTTT. The genes are TRBV6-5 and TRBJ1-4; D remains unclear. There are 15 residues in the CDR3. Trimming shortened V by 0 bases and J by 4 bases, and 9 bases separated the two germline ends. Germline CDR1 is MNHEY and CDR2 is SVGAGI.

The chain combines TRBV6-1 with TRBJ2-7; 7 positions agree with TRBD2. The V segment lost 2 bases and the J segment 5 bases; nucleotides outside the gene matches: 6. The CDR3 covers 14 residues. The V gene's germline CDR1 is MNHNS and CDR2 SASEGT. The CDR3 is CASSESASGNEQYV. DNA for the CDR3: TGTGCCAGCAGTGAATCAGCCAGCGGGAACGAGCAGTACGTC.

This clone is a singleton in its sample. V usage is TRBV6-5 and J usage is TRBJ2-7, with D possibly matching TRBD2 (5 bases). The V end lost 8 bases, the J end lost 2 bases, and 19 bases lay between the germline ends. The CDR3 runs to 15 residues. Germline CDR1 is MNHEY and CDR2 is SVGAGI. The CDR3 loop is CASRGKARVTYEQYV. CDR3 sequence (DNA): TGTGCCAGCCGGGGAAAGGCGCGGGTTACCTACGAGCAGTACGTC.

The chain couples TRBV5-6 to TRBJ2-7, with 7 bases fitting TRBD2. The CDR3 runs 13 residues. Germline lookup yields CDR1 SGHDT and CDR2 YYEEEE. The trim removed 7 bases at V and 2 bases at J, leaving 6 bases unmatched. The CDR3 here is CASLSSGTYEQYV. The CDR3 nucleotides read TGTGCCAGCCTATCTAGCGGAACCTACGAGCAGTACGTC.

This clone was observed a handful of times. The chain has TRBV19 and TRBJ2-2; TRBD2 matches 10 bases. CDR1 is LNHDA and CDR2 is SQIVND in the germline V gene (reference sequence). This CDR3 contains 14 residues. The trim removed 5 bases at V and 9 bases at J, leaving 6 bases unmatched. The chain's CDR3 is CASSPLAGVRELFF. DNA of the CDR3: TGTGCCAGTAGTCCCCTAGCGGGAGTTCGGGAGCTGTTTTTT.

This clone was recorded once. V gene TRBV5-1 combines with J gene TRBJ2-3, with 16 bases fitting TRBD2. Germline loops: CDR1 SGHRS, CDR2 YFSETQ. This CDR3 has 16 amino acids. Losses at the gene ends were 4 bases for V and 4 bases for J; bases not matched to a gene: 3. The CDR3 DNA sequence: TGCGCCAGCAGCGGGACTAGCGGGAGGGTCGCAGATACGCAGTATTTT. This codes for CASSGTSGRVADTQYF.

This chain uses TRBV28 with TRBJ2-1; 11 bases align to TRBD2. The CDR3 consists of 20 residues. Germline values: CDR1 MDHEN, CDR2 SYDVKM. V was pared by 3 bases and J by 0 bases, with 13 bases of the junction left unmatched. The CDR3 sequence is CASSFPPGLAEGGSYNEQFF. CDR3 nucleotides: TGTGCCAGCAGTTTCCCCCCGGGACTAGCGGAGGGAGGCTCCTACAATGAGCAGTTCTTC.

A single count supports this clone. This sequence joins TRBV6-1 and TRBJ2-7; 7 bases map to TRBD1. Germline V lookup: CDR1 MNHNS, CDR2 SASEGT. V dropped 2 bases and J dropped 0; count of bases not matched to a gene: 4. CDR3 length: 15 amino acids. The CDR3 loop is CASSESQGSSYEQYF. The CDR3 nucleotides are TGTGCCAGCAGTGAATCACAGGGGAGCTCCTACGAGCAGTACTTC.